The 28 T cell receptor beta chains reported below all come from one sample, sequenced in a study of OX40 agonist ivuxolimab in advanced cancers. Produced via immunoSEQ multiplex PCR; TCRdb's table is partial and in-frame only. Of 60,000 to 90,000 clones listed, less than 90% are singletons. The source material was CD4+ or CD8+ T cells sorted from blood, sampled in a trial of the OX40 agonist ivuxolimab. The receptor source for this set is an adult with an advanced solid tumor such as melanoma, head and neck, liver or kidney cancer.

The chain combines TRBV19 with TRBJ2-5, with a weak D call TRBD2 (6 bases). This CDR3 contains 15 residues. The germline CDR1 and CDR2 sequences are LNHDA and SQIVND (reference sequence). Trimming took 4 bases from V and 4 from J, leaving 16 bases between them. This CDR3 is CASSRAHLSGETQYF. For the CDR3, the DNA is TGTGCCAGTAGTAGGGCTCACCTTAGCGGAGAGACCCAGTACTTC.

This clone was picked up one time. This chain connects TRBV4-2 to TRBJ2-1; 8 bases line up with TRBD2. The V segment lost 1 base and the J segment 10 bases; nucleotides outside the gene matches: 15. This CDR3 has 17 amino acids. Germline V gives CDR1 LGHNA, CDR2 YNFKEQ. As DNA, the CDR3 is TGTGCCAGCAGCCAAGTCGGCCGGACTAGCCAGAAAGTGGAGCAGTTCTTC. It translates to CASSQVGRTSQKVEQFF.

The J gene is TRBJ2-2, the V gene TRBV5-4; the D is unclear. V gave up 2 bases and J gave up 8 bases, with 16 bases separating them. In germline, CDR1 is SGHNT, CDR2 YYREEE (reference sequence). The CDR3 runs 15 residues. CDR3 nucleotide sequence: TGTGCCAGCAGCTTAACGATGACGGTGGGTGGGGAGCTGTTTTTT. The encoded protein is CASSLTMTVGGELFF.

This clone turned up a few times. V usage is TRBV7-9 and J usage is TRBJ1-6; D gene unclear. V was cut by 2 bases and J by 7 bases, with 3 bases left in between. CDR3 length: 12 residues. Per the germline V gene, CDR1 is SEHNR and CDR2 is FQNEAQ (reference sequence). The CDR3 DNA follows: TGTGCCAGCAGCTTAAGGAATTCACCCCTCCACTTT. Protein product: CASSLRNSPLHF.

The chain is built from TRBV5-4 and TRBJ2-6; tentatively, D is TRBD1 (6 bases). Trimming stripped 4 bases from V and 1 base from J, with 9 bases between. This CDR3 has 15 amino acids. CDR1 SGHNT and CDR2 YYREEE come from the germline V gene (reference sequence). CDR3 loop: CASSRTGSGANVLTF. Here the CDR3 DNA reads TGTGCCAGCAGCCGAACAGGGTCTGGGGCCAACGTCCTGACTTTC.

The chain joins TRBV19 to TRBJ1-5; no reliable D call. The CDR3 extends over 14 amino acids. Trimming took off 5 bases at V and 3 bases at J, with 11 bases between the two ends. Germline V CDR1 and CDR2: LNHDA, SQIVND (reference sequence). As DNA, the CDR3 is TGTGCCAGTAGTGTGCAGGCGGACAATCAGCCCCAGCATTTT. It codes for CASSVQADNQPQHF. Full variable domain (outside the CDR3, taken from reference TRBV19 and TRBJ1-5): DGGITQSPKYLFRKEGQNVTLSCEQNLNHDAMYWYRQDPGQGLRLIYYSQIVNDFQKGDIAEGYSVSREKKESFPLTVTSAQKNPTAFYLCASSVQADNQPQHFGDGTRLSIL.

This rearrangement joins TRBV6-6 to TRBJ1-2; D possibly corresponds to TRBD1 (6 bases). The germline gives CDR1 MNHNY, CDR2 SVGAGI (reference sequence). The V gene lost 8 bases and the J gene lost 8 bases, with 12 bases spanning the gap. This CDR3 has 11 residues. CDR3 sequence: CASGAGEGYTF. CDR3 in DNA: TGTGCCAGCGGGGCAGGGGAGGGCTACACCTTC.

For the CDR3, the DNA is TGTGCCAGCAGTGCCCTGAACACTGAAGCTTTCTTT. It codes for CASSALNTEAFF. The J gene is TRBJ1-1, the V gene TRBV6-1; D is uncertain. V lost 4 bases and J 0 bases, leaving 3 bases between the germline ends. The CDR3 sequence is 12 residues long. Per the germline V gene, CDR1 is MNHNS and CDR2 is SASEGT.

CDR3 amino acids: CASSSGTATGELFF. The CDR3, as DNA: TGTGCCAGCAGCTCCGGGACAGCTACCGGGGAGCTGTTTTTT. This chain uses TRBV7-3 with TRBJ2-2; TRBD1 matches 7 bases. The germline CDR1 and CDR2 sequences are SGHTA and FQGTGA. V gave up 4 bases and J gave up 5 bases; unmatched junction bases: 4. This CDR3 comprises 14 residues.

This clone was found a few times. The CDR3 DNA is TGCGCCAGCAGCTTAGGCGGCCGCTATGGCTACACCTTC. Its protein is CASSLGGRYGYTF. The V gene is TRBV5-1, the J gene TRBJ1-2; no clear D. The CDR3 covers 13 residues. The germline CDR1 and CDR2 sequences are SGHRS and YFSETQ. Trimming left V 2 bases short and J 4 bases short, with 9 bases between.

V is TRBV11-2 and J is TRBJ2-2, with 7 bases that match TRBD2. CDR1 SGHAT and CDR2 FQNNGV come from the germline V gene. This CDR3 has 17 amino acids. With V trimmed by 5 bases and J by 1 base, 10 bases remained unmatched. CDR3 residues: CASSPWGGSLNTGELFF. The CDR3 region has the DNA TGTGCCAGCAGCCCCTGGGGGGGATCCTTGAACACCGGGGAGCTGTTTTTT.

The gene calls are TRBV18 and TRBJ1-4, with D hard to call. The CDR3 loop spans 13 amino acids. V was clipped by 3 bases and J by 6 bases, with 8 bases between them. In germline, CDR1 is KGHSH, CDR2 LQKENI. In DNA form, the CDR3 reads TGTGCCAGCTCACCCCTTGAGGATGAAAAACTGTTTTTT. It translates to CASSPLEDEKLFF.

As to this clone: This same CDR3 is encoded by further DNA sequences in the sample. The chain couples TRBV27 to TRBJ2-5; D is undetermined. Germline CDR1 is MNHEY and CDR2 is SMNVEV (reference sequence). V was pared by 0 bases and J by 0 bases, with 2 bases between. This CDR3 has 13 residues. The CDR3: CASSLSYQETQYF. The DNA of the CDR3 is TGTGCCAGCAGTTTATCGTACCAAGAGACCCAGTACTTC.

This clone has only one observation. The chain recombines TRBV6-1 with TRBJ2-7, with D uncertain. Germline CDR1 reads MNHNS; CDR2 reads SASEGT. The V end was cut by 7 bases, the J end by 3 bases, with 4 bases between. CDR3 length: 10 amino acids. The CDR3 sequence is CASTDYEQYF. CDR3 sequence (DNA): TGTGCCAGCACCGACTACGAGCAGTACTTC.

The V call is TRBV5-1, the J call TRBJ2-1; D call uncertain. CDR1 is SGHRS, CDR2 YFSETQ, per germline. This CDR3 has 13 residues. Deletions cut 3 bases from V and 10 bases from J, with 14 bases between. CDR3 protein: CASSSLMGGEQFF. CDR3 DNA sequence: TGCGCCAGCAGCTCCTTAATGGGCGGAGAGCAGTTCTTC.

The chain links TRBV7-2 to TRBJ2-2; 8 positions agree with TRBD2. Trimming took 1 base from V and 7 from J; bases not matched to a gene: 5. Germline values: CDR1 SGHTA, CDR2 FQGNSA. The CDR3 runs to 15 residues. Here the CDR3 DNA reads TGTGCCAGCAGCTTAGATTCAGCGGGAGTCGGGGAGCTGTTTTTT. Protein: CASSLDSAGVGELFF.

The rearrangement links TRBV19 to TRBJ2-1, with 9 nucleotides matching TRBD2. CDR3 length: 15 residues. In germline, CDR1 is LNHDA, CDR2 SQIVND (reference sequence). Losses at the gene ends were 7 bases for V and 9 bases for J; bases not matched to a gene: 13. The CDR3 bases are TGTGCCAGTAATGGTGCTAGCGGGGCCCGCGGTGAGCAGTTCTTC. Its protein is CASNGASGARGEQFF.

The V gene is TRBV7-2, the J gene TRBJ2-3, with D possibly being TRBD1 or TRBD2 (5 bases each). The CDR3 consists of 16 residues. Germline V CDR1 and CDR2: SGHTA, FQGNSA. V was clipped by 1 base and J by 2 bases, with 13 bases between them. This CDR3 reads CASSLGDPIPTDTQYF. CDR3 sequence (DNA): TGTGCCAGCAGCTTAGGGGACCCCATCCCCACAGATACGCAGTATTTT.

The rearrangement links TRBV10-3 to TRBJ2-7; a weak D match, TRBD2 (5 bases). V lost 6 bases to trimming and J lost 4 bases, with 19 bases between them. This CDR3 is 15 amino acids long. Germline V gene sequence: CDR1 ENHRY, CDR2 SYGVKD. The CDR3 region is CAIRSMRELPYEQYF. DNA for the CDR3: TGTGCCATCAGGTCAATGAGGGAATTGCCGTACGAGCAGTACTTC.

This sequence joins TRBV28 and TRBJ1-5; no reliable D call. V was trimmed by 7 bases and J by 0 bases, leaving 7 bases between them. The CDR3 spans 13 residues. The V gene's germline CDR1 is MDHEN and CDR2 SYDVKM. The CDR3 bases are TGTGCCAGCAATACAAATAGCAATCAGCCCCAGCATTTT. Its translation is CASNTNSNQPQHF. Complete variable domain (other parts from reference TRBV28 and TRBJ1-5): DVKVTQSSRYLVKRTGEKVFLECVQDMDHENMFWYRQDPGLGLRLIYFSYDVKMKEKGDIPEGYSVSREKKERFSLILESASTNQTSMYLCASNTNSNQPQHFGDGTRLSIL.

CDR3 DNA sequence: TGTGCCAGCAGCCCAACCTCCTACGAGCAGTACTTC. This codes for CASSPTSYEQYF. This chain joins TRBV11-2 and TRBJ2-7; D is unclear. The CDR3 consists of 12 residues. Germline V CDR1 and CDR2: SGHAT, FQNNGV. Trimming removed 5 bases from V and 0 bases from J, with 5 bases in between.

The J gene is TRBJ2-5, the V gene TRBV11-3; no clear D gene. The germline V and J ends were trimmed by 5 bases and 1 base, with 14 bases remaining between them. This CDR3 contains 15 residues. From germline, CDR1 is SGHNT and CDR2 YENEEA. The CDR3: CASSVGTGFQETQYF. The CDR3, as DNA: TGTGCCAGCAGCGTAGGTACTGGTTTCCAAGAGACCCAGTACTTC.

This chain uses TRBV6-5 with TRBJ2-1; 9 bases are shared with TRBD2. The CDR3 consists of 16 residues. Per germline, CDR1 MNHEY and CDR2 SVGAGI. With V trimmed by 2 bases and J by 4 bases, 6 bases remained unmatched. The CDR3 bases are TGTGCCAGCAGTTACCATCTTCTAGCGGGGTACAATGAGCAGTTCTTC. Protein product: CASSYHLLAGYNEQFF.

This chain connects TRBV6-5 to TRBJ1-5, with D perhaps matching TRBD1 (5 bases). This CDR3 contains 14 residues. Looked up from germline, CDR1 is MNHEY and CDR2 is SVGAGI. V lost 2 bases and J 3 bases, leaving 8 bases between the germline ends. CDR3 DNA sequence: TGTGCCAGCAGTTACCGGGGCTACAATCAGCCCCAGCATTTT. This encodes CASSYRGYNQPQHF.

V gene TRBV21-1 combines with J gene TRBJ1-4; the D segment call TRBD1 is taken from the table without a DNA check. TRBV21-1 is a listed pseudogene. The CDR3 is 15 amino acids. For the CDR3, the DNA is TGTGCCAGCCTCTATTGGGGCAGGGTTAGTGAAAAACTGTTTTTT. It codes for CASLYWGRVSEKLFF.

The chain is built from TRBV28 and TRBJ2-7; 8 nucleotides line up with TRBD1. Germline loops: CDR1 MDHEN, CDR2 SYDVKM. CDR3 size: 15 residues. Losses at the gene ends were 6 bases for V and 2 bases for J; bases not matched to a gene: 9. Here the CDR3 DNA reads TGTGCCAGCAGGGGGCTGGGGACAGGCGCCTACGAGCAGTACTTC. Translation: CASRGLGTGAYEQYF.

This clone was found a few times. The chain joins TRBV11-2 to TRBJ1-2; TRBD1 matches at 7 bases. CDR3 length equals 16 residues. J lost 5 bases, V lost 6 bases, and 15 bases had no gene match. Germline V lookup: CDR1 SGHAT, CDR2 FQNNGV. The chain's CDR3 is CASRLLRDRTSYGYTF. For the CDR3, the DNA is TGTGCCAGCAGACTTCTCCGGGACAGAACTTCGTATGGCTACACCTTC.

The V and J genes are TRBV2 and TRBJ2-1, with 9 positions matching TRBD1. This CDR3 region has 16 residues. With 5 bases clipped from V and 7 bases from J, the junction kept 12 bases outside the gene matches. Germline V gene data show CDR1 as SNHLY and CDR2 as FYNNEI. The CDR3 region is CASSTARTGVGNEQFF. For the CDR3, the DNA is TGTGCCAGCAGTACCGCGCGGACAGGGGTCGGAAATGAGCAGTTCTTC.